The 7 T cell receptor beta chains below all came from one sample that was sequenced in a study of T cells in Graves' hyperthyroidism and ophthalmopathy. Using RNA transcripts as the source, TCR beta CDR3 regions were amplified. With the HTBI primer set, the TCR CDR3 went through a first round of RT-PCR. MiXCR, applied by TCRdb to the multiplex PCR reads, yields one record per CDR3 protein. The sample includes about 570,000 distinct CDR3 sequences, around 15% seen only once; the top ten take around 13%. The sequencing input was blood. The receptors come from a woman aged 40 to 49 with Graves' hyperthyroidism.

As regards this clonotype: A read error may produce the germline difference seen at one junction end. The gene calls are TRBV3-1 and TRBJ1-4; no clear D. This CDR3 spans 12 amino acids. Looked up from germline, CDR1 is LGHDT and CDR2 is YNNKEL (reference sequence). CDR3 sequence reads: CASSQERLKLFF. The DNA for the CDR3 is TGTGCCAGCAGTCAAGAACGCTTAAAACTGTTTTTT.

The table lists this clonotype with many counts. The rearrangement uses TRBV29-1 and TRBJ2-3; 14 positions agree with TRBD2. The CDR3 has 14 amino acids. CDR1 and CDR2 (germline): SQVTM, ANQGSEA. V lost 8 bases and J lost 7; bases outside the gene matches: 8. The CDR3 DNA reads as TGCAGCCATACGACTAGCGGGAGGGGAAATACGCAGTATTTT. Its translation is CSHTTSGRGNTQYF.

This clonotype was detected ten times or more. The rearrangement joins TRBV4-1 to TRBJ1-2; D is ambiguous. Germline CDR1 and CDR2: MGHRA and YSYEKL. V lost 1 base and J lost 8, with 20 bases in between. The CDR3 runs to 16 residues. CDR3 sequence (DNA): TGCGCCAGCAGCCAAGGTGGGCATGGGCCCACTGACGGCTACACCTTC. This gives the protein CASSQGGHGPTDGYTF.

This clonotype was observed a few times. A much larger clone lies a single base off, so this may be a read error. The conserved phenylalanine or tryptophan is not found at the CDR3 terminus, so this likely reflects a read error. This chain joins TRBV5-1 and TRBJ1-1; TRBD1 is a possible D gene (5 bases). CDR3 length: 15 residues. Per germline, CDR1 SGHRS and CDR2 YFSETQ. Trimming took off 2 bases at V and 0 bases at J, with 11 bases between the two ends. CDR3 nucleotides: TGCGCCAGCAGCTTTATTGACAGTCTGAACACTGAAGCTTTCTCT. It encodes CASSFIDSLNTEAFS.

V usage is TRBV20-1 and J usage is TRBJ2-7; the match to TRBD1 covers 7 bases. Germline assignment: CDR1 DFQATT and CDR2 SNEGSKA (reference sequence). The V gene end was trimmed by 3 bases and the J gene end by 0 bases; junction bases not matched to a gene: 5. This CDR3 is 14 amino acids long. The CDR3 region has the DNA TGCAGTGCTAGCCCCGGGACAGTCTCCTACGAGCAGTACTTC. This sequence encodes CSASPGTVSYEQYF.

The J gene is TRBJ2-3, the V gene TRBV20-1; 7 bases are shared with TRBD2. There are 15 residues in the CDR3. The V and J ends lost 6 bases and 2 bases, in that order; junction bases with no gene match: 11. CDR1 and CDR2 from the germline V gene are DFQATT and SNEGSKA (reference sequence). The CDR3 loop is CSAPAASGYTDTQYF. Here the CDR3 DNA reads TGCAGTGCCCCTGCGGCTAGCGGCTACACAGATACGCAGTATTTT.

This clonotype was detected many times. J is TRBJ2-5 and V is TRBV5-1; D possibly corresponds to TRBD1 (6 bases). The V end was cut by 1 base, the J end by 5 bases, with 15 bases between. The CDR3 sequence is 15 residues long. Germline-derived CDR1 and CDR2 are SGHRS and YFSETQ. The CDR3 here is CASSLQNRVRETQYF. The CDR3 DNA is TGCGCCAGCAGCTTGCAAAACAGGGTGAGGGAGACCCAGTACTTC. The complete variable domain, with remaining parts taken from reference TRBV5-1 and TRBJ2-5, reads KAGVTQTPRYLIKTRGQQVTLSCSPISGHRSVSWYQQTPGQGLQFLFEYFSETQRNKGNFPGRFSGRQFSNSRSEMNVSTLELGDSALYLCASSLQNRVRETQYFGPGTRLLVL.